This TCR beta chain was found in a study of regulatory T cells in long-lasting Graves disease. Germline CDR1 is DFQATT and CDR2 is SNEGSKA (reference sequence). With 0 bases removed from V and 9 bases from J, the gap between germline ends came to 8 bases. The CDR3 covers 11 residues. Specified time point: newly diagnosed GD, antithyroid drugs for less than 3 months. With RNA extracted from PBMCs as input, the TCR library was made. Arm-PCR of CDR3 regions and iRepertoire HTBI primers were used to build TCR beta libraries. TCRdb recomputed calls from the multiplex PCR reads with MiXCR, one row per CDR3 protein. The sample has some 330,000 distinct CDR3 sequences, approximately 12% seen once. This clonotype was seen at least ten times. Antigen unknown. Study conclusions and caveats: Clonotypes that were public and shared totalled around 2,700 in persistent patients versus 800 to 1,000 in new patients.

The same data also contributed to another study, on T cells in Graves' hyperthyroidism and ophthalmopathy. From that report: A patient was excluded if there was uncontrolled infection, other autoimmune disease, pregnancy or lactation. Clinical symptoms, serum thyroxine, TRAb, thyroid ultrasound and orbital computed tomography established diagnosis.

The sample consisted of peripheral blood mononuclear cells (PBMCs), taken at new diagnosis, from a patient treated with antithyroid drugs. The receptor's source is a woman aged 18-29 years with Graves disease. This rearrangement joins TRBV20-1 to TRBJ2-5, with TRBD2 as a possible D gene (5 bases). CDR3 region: CSARDEEAQYF. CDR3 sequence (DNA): TGCAGTGCTAGAGATGAGGAGGCCCAGTACTTC.